This T cell receptor (beta chain) is from a study of cytomegalovirus exposure and HLA in healthy donors. Study-level findings and limits: In a later analysis, the majority of CMV-associated beta chains seemingly showed HLA restriction. The authors enumerated under 200 TCR beta chains as linked to cytomegalovirus. Because they were indistinguishable, some V segments, including TRBV6-2 and TRBV6-3, were excluded. A later examination showed that TCR association rates differed by HLA locus, with DRB1 most and HLA-C fewest.

The PCR ran on 60 Vbeta and 13 Jbeta primers. This table comes from immunoSEQ multiplex PCR, and its TCRdb copy is limited to in-frame clones, with some not included. The sample records about 180,000 clones, approximately 80% being singletons. A word on this clone: As yet, its antigen is unknown.

The CDR3 has 16 residues. CDR1 and CDR2 from the germline V gene are SGHTA and FQGTGA. J lost 3 bases, V lost 3 bases, and 6 bases had no gene match. The gene calls are TRBV7-3 and TRBJ2-7; 12 bases are a match to TRBD2. This TCR was sampled from a woman between 45 and 65 years old in good health and CMV-seronegative. The specimen was PBMCs. CDR3 in DNA: TGTGCCAGCAGCTTCCTAGCGGGGGGGCCTTGCTACGAGCAGTACTTC. Its translation: CASSFLAGGPCYEQYF. Drawing the rest from reference TRBV7-3 and TRBJ2-7, the complete variable domain is GAGVSQTPSNKVTEKGKYVELRCDPISGHTALYWYRQSLGQGPEFLIYFQGTGAADDSGLPNDRFFAVRPEGSVSTLKIQRTERGDSAVYLCASSFLAGGPCYEQYFGPGTRLTVT.